Following are 17 T cell receptor beta chains from one sample sequenced in a study of blood T cell repertoires in COVID-19. The assay was immunoSEQ multiplex PCR, and TCRdb's table has in-frame clones only and misses some. This table holds some 300,000 clones, approximately 90% found once. Sequencing was performed on peripheral blood. Receptor source: a woman in her fifties or sixties with COVID-19, enrolled during active disease.

V and J are TRBV5-1 and TRBJ1-2; 8 bases line up with TRBD1. Germline V gene data show CDR1 as SGHRS and CDR2 as YFSETQ. Trimming removed 0 bases from V and 11 bases from J; junction bases left unmatched: 9. The CDR3 extends over 14 amino acids. CDR3 amino acids: CASSLEGTGFGYTF. Written as DNA, the CDR3 is TGCGCCAGCAGCTTGGAGGGGACAGGCTTTGGGTACACCTTC.

The J gene is TRBJ2-7, the V gene TRBV18; 10 nucleotides agree with TRBD2. With 2 bases clipped from V and 2 bases from J, the junction kept 15 bases outside the gene matches. CDR3 size: 19 residues. Germline CDR1 is KGHSH and CDR2 is LQKENI. The CDR3 sequence: CASSPSLQAGTSEAYEQYF. Here the CDR3 DNA reads TGTGCCAGCTCACCATCCCTCCAAGCGGGGACTAGCGAAGCCTACGAGCAGTACTTC.

The chain recombines TRBV15 with TRBJ2-7; 7 positions agree with TRBD2. With 11 bases clipped from V and 6 bases from J, the junction kept 13 bases outside the gene matches. This CDR3 comprises 13 residues. Germline V gene data show CDR1 as LNHNV and CDR2 as YYDKDF (reference sequence). CDR3 amino acids: CASQRDNAGEQYF. As DNA, the CDR3 is TGTGCCTCCCAGCGGGATAACGCGGGCGAGCAGTACTTC.

V and J are TRBV5-4 and TRBJ1-1; D remains ambiguous. Germline V gives CDR1 SGHNT, CDR2 YYREEE (reference sequence). CDR3 length: 13 residues. V lost 6 bases, J lost 1 base, and 10 bases lay in between. Here the CDR3 DNA reads TGTGCCAGCACACAAGAATGGAACACTGAAGCTTTCTTT. Its protein is CASTQEWNTEAFF.

The rearrangement links TRBV6-6 to TRBJ2-2; 7 bases align to TRBD2. Germline V CDR1 and CDR2: MNHNY, SVGAGI (reference sequence). The J segment lost 6 bases and the V segment lost 10 bases, leaving 2 bases of the junction unmatched. The CDR3 runs to 11 residues. The CDR3 protein is CATGGAGELFF. In nucleotides, the CDR3 is TGTGCCACGGGGGGAGCCGGGGAGCTGTTTTTT.

This clone showed up just a few times. The chain joins TRBV4-1 to TRBJ1-3; no clear D. CDR1 and CDR2 (germline): MGHRA, YSYEKL. V was cut by 0 bases and J by 0 bases, with 6 bases left in between. The CDR3 has 15 amino acids. DNA for the CDR3: TGCGCCAGCAGCCAAGAGGGCGTCTCTGGAAACACCATATATTTT. Protein sequence: CASSQEGVSGNTIYF.

The chain employs TRBV5-1 and TRBJ1-2; no clear D gene. The germline V gene encodes CDR1 SGHRS and CDR2 YFSETQ. The CDR3 consists of 16 residues. The V end was cut by 0 bases, the J end by 2 bases, with 14 bases between. CDR3 DNA sequence: TGCGCCAGCAGCTTGGCCCTCACAACAAGAAACTATGGCTACACCTTC. Residues: CASSLALTTRNYGYTF.

The chain is built from TRBV11-1 and TRBJ1-1; D gene uncertain. V lost 5 bases to trimming and J lost 7 bases, with 17 bases between them. Germline V gene lookup returns CDR1 SGHAT and CDR2 FQDESV (reference sequence). The CDR3 has 14 amino acids. As DNA, the CDR3 is TGTGCCAGCAGCCGCACGACAAGGCTCAGTGAAGCTTTCTTT. Protein: CASSRTTRLSEAFF.

This chain connects TRBV27 to TRBJ1-2, with D possibly matching TRBD1 (5 bases). The germline V and J ends were trimmed by 1 base and 4 bases, with 13 bases remaining between them. The germline CDR1 and CDR2 sequences are MNHEY and SMNVEV (reference sequence). The CDR3 runs 15 residues. The CDR3 loop reads CASSLLGGQIYGYTF. The CDR3 DNA sequence: TGTGCCAGCAGTTTATTAGGCGGACAAATCTATGGCTACACCTTC.

The gene calls are TRBV12-3 or TRBV12-4 and TRBJ1-1, with D tentatively TRBD1 (5 bases). The CDR3 sequence is 12 residues long. The ends were cut back, 7 bases at V and 6 bases at J, with 12 bases in the middle. The CDR3 here is CASKMGPPEAFF. For the CDR3, the DNA is TGTGCCAGCAAAATGGGGCCTCCTGAAGCTTTCTTT.

V gene TRBV5-1 combines with J gene TRBJ1-1; 7 bases fit TRBD1. The CDR3 has 15 amino acids. V lost 4 bases, J lost 0 bases, and 6 bases stayed unmatched. Germline CDR1 and CDR2: SGHRS and YFSETQ. The CDR3 sequence: CASSSRQGVNTEAFF. The CDR3 coding sequence is TGCGCCAGCAGCAGCCGACAGGGAGTGAACACTGAAGCTTTCTTT.

This rearrangement joins TRBV5-1 to TRBJ2-7, with TRBD1 matching over 10 bases. The CDR3 sequence is 15 residues long. Germline V gene data show CDR1 as SGHRS and CDR2 as YFSETQ. The V and J ends lost 0 bases and 2 bases, in that order; junction bases with no gene match: 2. CDR3 DNA: TGCGCCAGCAGCTTGGATGGACAGGGGGCCTACGAGCAGTACTTC. Amino acid sequence: CASSLDGQGAYEQYF.

The chain is built from TRBV9 and TRBJ1-4, with a possible D match to TRBD1 (5 bases). In germline, CDR1 is SGDLS, CDR2 YYNGEE. V lost 3 bases to trimming and J lost 5 bases, with 20 bases between them. This CDR3 has 17 residues. CDR3 protein: CASSADAGGARNEKLFF. The CDR3 DNA is TGTGCCAGCAGCGCCGACGCCGGGGGAGCGAGGAATGAAAAACTGTTTTTT.

This chain uses TRBV7-2 with TRBJ2-7, with 7 bases fitting TRBD2. Germline trimming cut 1 base from V and 5 bases from J; bases unmatched to any gene: 5. The CDR3 length is 14 residues. The germline V gene has CDR1 SGHTA and CDR2 FQGNSA. The CDR3 DNA is TGTGCCAGCAGCTTAGGACTAGCACTCAACGAGCAGTACTTC. It codes for CASSLGLALNEQYF.

The rearrangement uses TRBV6-2 or TRBV6-3 and TRBJ2-7; TRBD2 matches at 8 bases. The length of the CDR3 is 15 residues. In germline, CDR1 is MNHEY, CDR2 SVGEGT. The junction had 11 bases not matched to a gene; V was cut back by 5 bases and J by 5 bases. CDR3 nucleotide sequence: TGTGCCAGCAGTACTTTGGGACTAGGAGAACACGAGCAGTACTTC. Translated: CASSTLGLGEHEQYF.

The rearrangement joins TRBV7-3 to TRBJ2-5; 15 nucleotides agree with TRBD2. The CDR3 runs 15 residues. Looked up from germline, CDR1 is SGHTA and CDR2 is FQGTGA. The J segment lost 10 bases and the V segment lost 5 bases, leaving 8 bases of the junction unmatched. The CDR3 nucleotides read TGTGCCAGCAGCACGGGACTAGCGGGAGGAGAGGTCCAGTACTTC. This sequence encodes CASSTGLAGGEVQYF.

CDR3 in DNA: TGTGCCTGGAGTAGCGGGAGCTCCTACAATGAGCAGTTCTTC. This gives the protein CAWSSGSSYNEQFF. This chain uses TRBV30 with TRBJ2-1; 8 bases align to TRBD2. CDR3 length: 14 residues. V trimming: 2 bases; J trimming: 0 bases; junction bases outside the gene matches: 0. Looked up from germline, CDR1 is GTSNPN and CDR2 is SVGIG (reference sequence).